These 25 T cell receptor beta chains originate from one sample sequenced in a study of blood T cell repertoires in COVID-19. TCRdb's copy holds only in-frame clones and misses some; the assay was immunoSEQ multiplex PCR. This sample has some 270,000 clones, with 70% to 85% found just once. Source material: peripheral blood. These receptor sequences come from a human donor with COVID-19, enrolled during active disease. The donor label of this sample is uncertain.

The count of this clone is one. The V and J genes are TRBV9 and TRBJ2-1; no definite D call. The V and J ends lost 0 bases and 6 bases respectively, with 13 bases between them. The CDR3 totals 15 residues. The germline gives CDR1 SGDLS, CDR2 YYNGEE. CDR3 protein: CASSVERWSSNEQFF. In nucleotides, the CDR3 is TGTGCCAGCAGCGTAGAGCGATGGAGCTCCAATGAGCAGTTCTTC. Drawing the rest from reference TRBV9 and TRBJ2-1, the complete variable domain is DSGVTQTPKHLITATGQRVTLRCSPRSGDLSVYWYQQSLDQGLQFLIQYYNGEERAKGNILERFSAQQFPDLHSELNLSSLELGDSALYFCASSVERWSSNEQFFGPGTRLTVL.

A remark on this clone: The sample has other DNA sequences that encode this CDR3 too. V and J are TRBV28 and TRBJ1-6; the match to TRBD1 covers 7 bases. CDR1 MDHEN and CDR2 SYDVKM come from the germline V gene. CDR3 size: 14 residues. After removal of 3 bases from V and 9 bases from J, the junction contained 5 bases not matched to a gene. The CDR3: CASSLTGFGSPLHF. In nucleotides, the CDR3 is TGTGCCAGCAGTTTGACAGGGTTTGGTTCACCCCTCCACTTT.

V usage is TRBV4-2 and J usage is TRBJ2-1, with 8 nucleotides matching TRBD2. The CDR3 runs 15 residues. The trim removed 0 bases at V and 10 bases at J, leaving 8 bases unmatched. Germline CDR1 is LGHNA and CDR2 is YNFKEQ. This chain's CDR3 is CASSQDRQREREQFF. The CDR3 bases are TGTGCCAGCAGCCAAGATCGGCAGCGGGAGAGGGAGCAGTTCTTC.

The chain couples TRBV11-3 to TRBJ2-3; D remains unclear. V dropped 6 bases and J dropped 0 bases, with 10 bases sitting between them. This CDR3 contains 14 residues. CDR1 is SGHNT and CDR2 is YENEEA in the germline V gene. The CDR3 loop is CASSRYTSTDTQYF. CDR3 nucleotide sequence: TGTGCCAGCAGTCGTTACACCAGCACAGATACGCAGTATTTT.

CDR3 nucleotides: TGTGCCAGCAGCGTAGGGGCACGTCACTTCACCGGGGAGCTGTTTTTT. Encoded protein: CASSVGARHFTGELFF. This chain uses TRBV9 with TRBJ2-2; D remains ambiguous. The CDR3 is made up of 16 amino acids. V lost 0 bases and J lost 4, with 13 bases in between. CDR1 is SGDLS and CDR2 is YYNGEE in the germline V gene.

This chain's CDR3 is CASSIDYRGTEAFF. In DNA, the CDR3 is TGTGCCAGTAGTATAGACTACAGGGGTACTGAAGCTTTCTTT. V is TRBV19 and J is TRBJ1-1; 7 bases line up with TRBD1. The CDR3 sequence is 14 residues long. V gave up 0 bases and J gave up 5 bases; unmatched junction bases: 3. Germline CDR1 is LNHDA and CDR2 is SQIVND (reference sequence).

The rearrangement uses TRBV19 and TRBJ1-4; 7 bases are shared with TRBD1. The CDR3 is 16 amino acids. Germline V gives CDR1 LNHDA, CDR2 SQIVND (reference sequence). With 7 bases clipped from V and 1 base from J, the junction kept 9 bases outside the gene matches. Written as DNA, the CDR3 is TGTGCCAGTACCAGGAGGGACAGTCTAACTAATGAAAAACTGTTTTTT. The encoded protein is CASTRRDSLTNEKLFF.

This rearrangement joins TRBV2 to TRBJ1-1, with unresolved D. Trimming pared 5 bases from V and 5 bases from J, leaving 12 bases between. Germline assignment: CDR1 SNHLY and CDR2 FYNNEI. This CDR3 region has 13 residues. The CDR3, as DNA: TGTGCCAGCAGTACGAGGCCGGGGACTGAAGCTTTCTTT. This codes for CASSTRPGTEAFF.

J is TRBJ1-5 and V is TRBV28; weak D call: TRBD1 (6 bases). V shed 6 bases and J shed 0 bases, with 18 bases lying between them. The germline V gene encodes CDR1 MDHEN and CDR2 SYDVKM. CDR3 length equals 17 residues. The CDR3 region is CASSEQGWSYSNQPQHF. CDR3 sequence (DNA): TGTGCCAGCAGCGAACAGGGTTGGAGTTATAGCAATCAGCCCCAGCATTTT.

This clone was picked up one time. The chain employs TRBV29-1 and TRBJ1-1, with TRBD1 matching over 7 bases. Germline lookup yields CDR1 SQVTM and CDR2 ANQGSEA. CDR3 length: 14 amino acids. Losses at the gene ends were 0 bases for V and 7 bases for J; bases not matched to a gene: 8. The CDR3: CSVEDRTGIGEAFF. The CDR3 bases are TGCAGCGTTGAAGACCGGACAGGTATAGGTGAAGCTTTCTTT.

The rearrangement links TRBV7-9 to TRBJ2-2, with D possibly TRBD2 on 5 matching bases. This CDR3 is built from 16 residues. V lost 2 bases to trimming and J lost 2 bases, with 12 bases between them. CDR1 and CDR2 from the germline V gene are SEHNR and FQNEAQ (reference sequence). CDR3 nucleotides: TGTGCCAGCAGCTTATGGCTAGCAGCCAACACCGGGGAGCTGTTTTTT. Protein sequence: CASSLWLAANTGELFF.

V and J are TRBV19 and TRBJ1-2; D not resolved. The length of the CDR3 is 13 residues. Trimming pared 2 bases from V and 5 bases from J, leaving 9 bases between. Germline V gene lookup returns CDR1 LNHDA and CDR2 SQIVND (reference sequence). The CDR3, as DNA: TGTGCCAGTAGTATACCAGAATTTTATGGCTACACCTTC. The encoded protein is CASSIPEFYGYTF.

This clone came up once. This sample includes further DNA sequences coding for the same CDR3. This rearrangement joins TRBV5-1 to TRBJ1-6, with 7 bases identical to TRBD1. The junction had 0 bases not matched to a gene; V was cut back by 0 bases and J by 6 bases. This CDR3 region has 14 residues. Germline CDR1 is SGHRS and CDR2 is YFSETQ. The CDR3 sequence: CASSLGQGNSPLHF. The CDR3 nucleotides read TGCGCCAGCAGCTTGGGACAGGGTAATTCACCCCTCCACTTT.

The J gene is TRBJ1-4, the V gene TRBV11-2; a weak D match, TRBD1 (5 bases). The CDR3 is 15 residues long. Deletions cut 5 bases from V and 2 bases from J, with 12 bases between. Per germline, CDR1 SGHAT and CDR2 FQNNGV. The DNA of the CDR3 is TGTGCCAGCAGCGTACGACAGTCTACTAATGAAAAACTGTTTTTT. Translated: CASSVRQSTNEKLFF.

This chain connects TRBV10-2 to TRBJ2-7, with 10 bases matching TRBD2. Losses at the gene ends were 4 bases for V and 5 bases for J; bases not matched to a gene: 5. This CDR3 has 14 amino acids. Germline CDR1 WSHSY, CDR2 SAAADI. The CDR3 region is CASSVAGTSDEQYF. The CDR3 nucleotides read TGCGCCAGCAGTGTAGCCGGGACTAGCGACGAGCAGTACTTC.

J is TRBJ2-1 and V is TRBV7-9, with TRBD2 as a possible D gene (7 bases). Trimming pared 4 bases from V and 2 bases from J, leaving 15 bases between. CDR3 length: 16 residues. Per germline, CDR1 SEHNR and CDR2 FQNEAQ (reference sequence). The CDR3 DNA follows: TGTGCCAGCAGCTCCCTAGGGGGACTAACCTACAATGAGCAGTTCTTC. This encodes CASSSLGGLTYNEQFF.

The gene calls are TRBV3-1 (or the pseudogene TRBV3-2) and TRBJ2-3; TRBD2 is a possible D gene (6 bases). V gave up 4 bases and J gave up 0 bases, with 17 bases separating them. The CDR3 contains 17 residues. Per the germline V gene, CDR1 is LGHDT and CDR2 is YNNKEL (reference sequence). The CDR3 bases are TGTGCCAGCAGCCGCCGCCCGCCGGGAGTTAGCACAGATACGCAGTATTTT. Encoded protein: CASSRRPPGVSTDTQYF.

This chain joins TRBV7-2 and TRBJ1-5; 7 nucleotides line up with TRBD1. Germline V gives CDR1 SGHTA, CDR2 FQGNSA. The junction had 10 bases not matched to a gene; V was cut back by 7 bases and J by 1 base. The CDR3 is 16 amino acids. CDR3 nucleotides: TGTGCCAGCACCAAAGAAGGGGGCGCGAGCAATCAGCCCCAGCATTTT. Amino acids: CASTKEGGASNQPQHF.

This clone was recorded a few times. The chain is built from TRBV19 and TRBJ2-7, with a weak D call TRBD1 (5 bases). CDR3 length equals 13 residues. Germline CDR1 is LNHDA and CDR2 is SQIVND (reference sequence). V was shortened by 3 bases and J by 6 bases, with 12 bases between the two germline ends. The CDR3 region has the DNA TGTGCCAGTAGTATTGAAGGGGTGGGCGAGCAGTACTTC. This sequence encodes CASSIEGVGEQYF.

The chain is built from TRBV7-6 and TRBJ1-2, with 7 bases matching TRBD1. The CDR3 sequence is 14 residues long. Germline assignment: CDR1 SGHVS and CDR2 FNYEAQ. The V and J ends lost 4 bases and 2 bases, in that order; junction bases with no gene match: 4. CDR3 coding DNA: TGTGCCAGCAGCTCGACAGGGAGGAACTATGGCTACACCTTC. This translates into CASSSTGRNYGYTF.

This clone was seen once. The chain links TRBV9 to TRBJ1-6; TRBD1 matches at 12 bases. CDR3 length equals 16 residues. V lost 4 bases to trimming and J lost 6 bases; unmatched junction nucleotides: 5. The germline V gene has CDR1 SGDLS and CDR2 YYNGEE. The CDR3 sequence: CASSPGQGARNSPLHF. CDR3 DNA sequence: TGTGCCAGCAGCCCGGGACAGGGGGCGCGTAATTCACCCCTCCACTTT.

The chain recombines TRBV28 with TRBJ1-4; D unclear. Germline V CDR1 and CDR2: MDHEN, SYDVKM. V was trimmed by 2 bases and J by 10 bases, leaving 11 bases between them. The CDR3 loop spans 13 amino acids. The CDR3 spells CASSLIGLGKLFF. The CDR3 nucleotides are TGTGCCAGCAGTTTAATCGGTCTTGGAAAACTGTTTTTT.

The chain links TRBV28 to TRBJ1-2, with D perhaps matching TRBD1 (6 bases). CDR3 length: 13 amino acids. Trimming removed 6 bases at V and 8 bases at J, with 16 bases between. Per the germline V gene, CDR1 is MDHEN and CDR2 is SYDVKM. The CDR3 DNA sequence: TGTGCCAGCAGCACCCAGGGGCTCGGGGGCTACACCTTC. It codes for CASSTQGLGGYTF.

The V call is TRBV7-9, the J call TRBJ2-1; 11 bases map to TRBD2. Germline V gene sequence: CDR1 SEHNR, CDR2 FQNEAQ (reference sequence). The CDR3 contains 16 residues. V lost 5 bases, J lost 2 bases, and 5 bases stayed unmatched. CDR3 nucleotide sequence: TGTGCCAGCAGCCTTAGACTAGCGGGAACCTACAATGAGCAGTTCTTC. Protein product: CASSLRLAGTYNEQFF.

In regard to this clone: Other DNA sequences of this sample code for an identical CDR3. V gene TRBV15 combines with J gene TRBJ1-2; D might be TRBD1 (5 bases). Germline CDR1 and CDR2: LNHNV and YYDKDF (reference sequence). This CDR3 comprises 14 residues. V lost 0 bases and J 5 bases, leaving 10 bases between the germline ends. CDR3 residues: CATSRDSGWYGYTF. CDR3 bases: TGTGCCACCAGCAGAGATTCAGGGTGGTATGGCTACACCTTC.